The source of this TCR beta chain is a study of spatial heterogeneity in lung cancer. Every cDNA TCR molecule received its own unique molecular identifier. One entry per CDR3 protein results from TCRdb running MiXCR on the 5' RACE reads. The sample yields around 2,500 distinct CDR3 sequences, around 8% seen once. This clonotype has ten or more counts. What it binds is not known. Study-wide points: There was tracking of ubiquitous and regional nonsynonymous mutations by the respective counts of ubiquitous and regional expanded TCRs. Mutation tallies in tumors tracked expanded intratumoral alpha and beta TCR counts.

Germline CDR1 is SQVTM and CDR2 is ANQGSEA. Trimming cost V 5 bases and J 7 bases, with 18 bases left between them. This CDR3 comprises 14 residues. Regarding time point: sample taken at primary tumor resection. Approximately 70 TRACERx patients with early, untreated non-small cell lung cancer donated samples. Sequencing covered unsorted whole RNA taken from tumor, nontumor lung or frozen PBMC. This TCR came from a female donor with early-stage non-small cell lung cancer. This chain joins TRBV29-1 and TRBJ2-1; D not resolved. The sample consisted of lung tumor tissue, taken at surgery. Written as DNA, the CDR3 is TGCAGCGTTCCTTCCCTGTTGACACGGAATGAGCAGTTCTTC. Amino acid sequence: CSVPSLLTRNEQFF.